Sequencing of this TCR beta chain was carried out in a study of OX40 agonist ivuxolimab in advanced cancers. Across the whole study: Hepatocellular carcinoma, melanoma, renal cell or head and neck cancer occurred in dose-escalation patients.

Comments on this clone: Antigen unknown.

Study outcomes and limitations: Clones of CD4+ and CD8+ blood T cells grew by week 6 at doses of 0.1 to 3.0 mg/kg. On average, a greater number of expanded clones characterised CD8+ T cells relative to CD4+.

CDR3 length equals 15 residues. Using immunoSEQ multiplex PCR, the repertoire was profiled, and TCRdb retains in-frame clones only, with some absent. The profile shows 35,000 to 40,000 clones, more than 60% of them singletons. The chain is built from TRBV21-1 and TRBJ2-7; the D call of TRBD1 is as the table states it, not checked on the DNA. TRBV21-1 counts as a pseudogene. The clonotype comes from an adult with an advanced solid tumor such as melanoma, head and neck, liver or kidney cancer. The sample consisted of CD4+ or CD8+ T cells sorted from blood, taken in a trial of the OX40 agonist ivuxolimab. The CDR3 bases are TGTGCCAGCAGCAAATGTAGACAGGGCTCCTACGAGCAGTACTTC. As protein: CASSKCRQGSYEQYF.